This note documents a single T cell receptor (beta chain) sequence. Its antigen is as yet unknown. A much more abundant neighbour one base away suggests this may be a read error. Amplification of TCR beta CDR3 regions used RNA as the template. HTBI primers were used for first-round RT-PCR of the TCR CDR3. TCRdb itself ran the multiplex PCR reads through MiXCR, one entry per CDR3 protein. In the table there are around 50,000 distinct CDR3 sequences, 48% of which are singletons. Germline lookup yields CDR1 MGHRA and CDR2 YSYEKL. The CDR3 has 17 residues. The data stem from a study of T cells in Graves' hyperthyroidism and ophthalmopathy. Whole-study results and caveats: Stable hyperthyroidism and ophthalmopathy were separated using 13 V-J signatures. Blood also held most thyroid clonotypes expanded beyond 0.001.

Individuals with ophthalmopathy presented a Clinical Activity Score of at least 3, a NOSPECS grade of at least 4 and a duration under 3 months. The J gene is TRBJ1-3, the V gene TRBV4-1; D is uncertain. The sequenced material came from blood. This clonotype was sampled from a woman aged 45-65 years with Graves' ophthalmopathy. In DNA, the CDR3 is TGCGCCAGCAGCCAGGACCGTTTTCTTTCCTCTGAAAACACCATATATTTT. Translating gives CASSQDRFLSSENTIYF.